The 32 T cell receptor beta chains given below trace back to one sample, sequenced in a study of blood T cells in healthy people across ages. The authors ran a second PCR of about 6 to 11 cycles using a sample-barcoded 5' primer and a J-beta primer mix. TCRdb reprocessed the 5' RACE reads via MiXCR and lists one record per CDR3 protein. Here the sample spans about 290,000 distinct CDR3 sequences, roughly a quarter being singletons. Sequencing used blood. The receptors originated from a woman between 65 and 79 years old in good health.

This clonotype was seen a handful of times. V usage is TRBV27 and J usage is TRBJ2-5; TRBD2 agrees at 8 bases. CDR3 length equals 12 residues. Germline V gene sequence: CDR1 MNHEY, CDR2 SMNVEV (reference sequence). Trimming removed 3 bases from V and 13 bases from J; junction bases left unmatched: 7. The CDR3 bases are TGTGCCAGCAGTTTCCCGGGAGGGCCGGTGTACTTC. Translating it yields CASSFPGGPVYF.

This clonotype has just a few counts. This sequence joins TRBV11-2 and TRBJ2-5, with no clear D. This CDR3 has 13 amino acids. V lost 3 bases and J 4 bases, leaving 9 bases between the germline ends. Germline assignment: CDR1 SGHAT and CDR2 FQNNGV. The CDR3 reads CASSLVRSETQYF. The CDR3 bases are TGTGCCAGCAGCTTGGTCAGGTCAGAGACCCAGTACTTC.

This clonotype was seen a few times. This chain connects TRBV12-3 or TRBV12-4 to TRBJ1-2; D gene unclear. V was trimmed by 4 bases and J by 4 bases, leaving 7 bases between them. This CDR3 contains 12 residues. The CDR3 region has the DNA TGTGCCAGCAGTTGGTACAGCTATGGCTACACCTTC. This encodes CASSWYSYGYTF.

This clonotype has just a few counts. The CDR3 bases are TGTGCCAGCAGCGTTAATAGCGGACAAGAGACCCAGTACTTC. As protein: CASSVNSGQETQYF. The chain recombines TRBV9 with TRBJ2-5, with D perhaps matching TRBD2 (6 bases). V lost 2 bases, J lost 2 bases, and 10 bases lay in between. CDR1 SGDLS and CDR2 YYNGEE come from the germline V gene. The CDR3 runs 14 residues.

This clonotype turned up a few times. This chain uses TRBV3-1 with TRBJ2-1; weak D call: TRBD2 (7 bases). The CDR3 length is 16 residues. Trimming pared 4 bases from V and 0 bases from J, leaving 13 bases between. Germline V gives CDR1 LGHDT, CDR2 YNNKEL (reference sequence). The CDR3 is CASSLGGGRSYNEQFF. CDR3 bases: TGTGCCAGCAGCCTTGGCGGGGGCCGCTCCTACAATGAGCAGTTCTTC.

This clonotype appeared a few times. The chain uses TRBV12-5 and TRBJ2-7; a weak D match, TRBD2 (5 bases). V was shortened by 1 base and J by 8 bases, with 18 bases between the two germline ends. Germline loops: CDR1 LGHNT, CDR2 FRNRAP. This CDR3 region has 15 residues. CDR3 coding DNA: TGTGCTAGTGGTTTGGGAGGGCTCTTAATGGAGAAGCAGTACTTC. Protein sequence: CASGLGGLLMEKQYF.

The gene calls are TRBV27 and TRBJ1-4; 9 nucleotides align to TRBD1. The junction had 8 bases not matched to a gene; V was cut back by 6 bases and J by 0 bases. Per germline, CDR1 MNHEY and CDR2 SMNVEV (reference sequence). The CDR3 contains 17 residues. The CDR3 bases are TGTGCCAGCAGCTCAGGACAGGGGACCGCAACTAATGAAAAACTGTTTTTT. Translation gives CASSSGQGTATNEKLFF.

At least ten counts were recorded for this clonotype. CDR3 DNA: TGTGCCAGCAGCACCCTAGCGTCGAGGTCCTACAATGAGCAGTTCTTC. Its protein is CASSTLASRSYNEQFF. The chain employs TRBV7-9 and TRBJ2-1; D may be TRBD2 (6 bases). V shed 5 bases and J shed 1 base, with 15 bases lying between them. The germline CDR1 and CDR2 sequences are SEHNR and FQNEAQ (reference sequence). The CDR3 loop spans 16 amino acids.

This clonotype was counted only a few times. The chain uses TRBV3-1 and TRBJ1-2; no reliable D call. Looked up from germline, CDR1 is LGHDT and CDR2 is YNNKEL (reference sequence). The CDR3 is 17 residues long. Between the trimmed V and J ends, which lost 0 bases and 4 bases, there was a span of 18 bases. The CDR3 DNA reads TGTGCCAGCAGCCAAGATGACGCTGTTATTGGTGGCTATGGCTACACCTTC. Translation: CASSQDDAVIGGYGYTF.

This chain uses TRBV2 with TRBJ1-2; 9 nucleotides align to TRBD1. The V and J ends lost 2 bases and 2 bases, in that order; junction bases with no gene match: 9. This CDR3 has 17 residues. Germline V gene lookup returns CDR1 SNHLY and CDR2 FYNNEI. The CDR3 loop reads CASSEKHGTGRNYGYTF. The CDR3 DNA sequence: TGTGCCAGCAGTGAAAAACATGGGACAGGGAGGAACTATGGCTACACCTTC.

This chain connects TRBV9 to TRBJ2-2; the D is unclear. The length of the CDR3 is 14 residues. Germline CDR1 is SGDLS and CDR2 is YYNGEE. V shed 2 bases and J shed 3 bases, with 8 bases lying between them. CDR3 protein: CASSVTTDTGELFF. The CDR3 nucleotides are TGTGCCAGCAGCGTCACTACCGACACCGGGGAGCTGTTTTTT.

This clonotype has ten or more counts. V and J are TRBV20-1 and TRBJ2-1; D is unclear. Trimming cost V 4 bases and J 11 bases, with 6 bases left between them. The CDR3 has 9 amino acids. CDR1 and CDR2 from the germline V gene are DFQATT and SNEGSKA (reference sequence). CDR3 protein: CSAKEQQFF. In DNA form, the CDR3 reads TGCAGTGCTAAGGAACAGCAGTTCTTC.

The J gene is TRBJ2-3, the V gene TRBV20-1; 9 nucleotides agree with TRBD2. Trimming cost V 4 bases and J 3 bases; bases outside gene matches: 5. The CDR3 sequence is 14 residues long. CDR1 DFQATT and CDR2 SNEGSKA come from the germline V gene (reference sequence). The CDR3 DNA reads TGCAGTGCTAATCCGGCGGGGGGGACAGATACGCAGTATTTT. This codes for CSANPAGGTDTQYF.

About this clonotype: The junction does not match germline at one end; this may be a read error. V and J are TRBV6-6 and TRBJ2-2; TRBD1 matches 9 bases. The CDR3 is made up of 15 amino acids. Germline CDR1 MNHNY, CDR2 SVGAGI (reference sequence). The CDR3 protein is CASRAGTGNSGELFF. CDR3 DNA: TGTGCCAGCAGAGCCGGGACAGGGAACTCCGGGGAGCTGTTTTTT.

V gene TRBV7-2 combines with J gene TRBJ2-3; 16 bases agree with TRBD2. V lost 1 base and J lost 3; bases outside the gene matches: 4. The CDR3 extends over 18 amino acids. From germline, CDR1 is SGHTA and CDR2 FQGNSA. Here the CDR3 reads CASSLGGLAGGLTDTQYF. The CDR3 DNA reads as TGTGCCAGCAGCTTAGGGGGACTAGCGGGAGGGCTTACAGATACGCAGTATTTT. The full variable domain, rest sourced from reference TRBV7-2 and TRBJ2-3, is GAGVSQSPSNKVTEKGKDVELRCDPISGHTALYWYRQSLGQGLEFLIYFQGNSAPDKSGLPSDRFSAERTGGSVSTLTIQRTQQEDSAVYLCASSLGGLAGGLTDTQYFGPGTRLTVL.

V is TRBV3-1 and J is TRBJ1-2, with TRBD1 matching 7 bases. V was pared by 5 bases and J by 4 bases, with 4 bases of the junction left unmatched. Germline-derived CDR1 and CDR2 are LGHDT and YNNKEL (reference sequence). The CDR3 totals 13 residues. The CDR3 DNA follows: TGTGCCAGCAGCAGGGGACAGATCTATGGCTACACCTTC. Its protein is CASSRGQIYGYTF.

As concerns this clonotype: The germline gene is not matched at one end of the junction; a read error may be the cause. This chain joins TRBV7-6 and TRBJ2-1; weak D call: TRBD2 (6 bases). Germline-derived CDR1 and CDR2 are SGHVS and FNYEAQ. This CDR3 contains 16 residues. CDR3 sequence reads: CASSLLSGALINEQFF. In nucleotides, the CDR3 is TGTGCTAGCAGCTTATTATCGGGAGCCCTAATCAATGAGCAGTTCTTC. The variable domain in full, completed from reference TRBV7-6 and TRBJ2-1, reads GAGVSQSPRYKVTKRGQDVALRCDPISGHVSLYWYRQALGQGPEFLTYFNYEAQQDKSGLPNDRFSAERPEGSISTLTIQRTEQRDSAMYRCASSLLSGALINEQFFGPGTRLTVL.

The CDR3 sequence is CSVESGNYGYTF. CDR3 coding DNA: TGCAGCGTCGAATCGGGGAACTATGGCTACACCTTC. The chain has TRBV29-1 and TRBJ1-2, with unresolved D. This CDR3 has 12 amino acids. V lost 6 bases and J 2 bases, leaving 10 bases between the germline ends. The V gene's germline CDR1 is SQVTM and CDR2 ANQGSEA. Using reference TRBV29-1 and TRBJ1-2 for the parts outside the CDR3, the full variable domain is SAVISQKPSRDICQRGTSLTIQCQVDSQVTMMFWYRQQPGQSLTLIATANQGSEATYESGFVIDKFPISRPNLTFSTLTVSNMSPEDSSIYLCSVESGNYGYTFGSGTRLTVV.

Written as DNA, the CDR3 is TGTGCCAGCAGTTTGGCAGCTTTCGGCGCTGAAGCTTTCTTT. Translated: CASSLAAFGAEAFF. The chain couples TRBV12-3 or TRBV12-4 to TRBJ1-1; D is undetermined. V was trimmed by 3 bases and J by 6 bases, leaving 14 bases between them. This CDR3 is 14 amino acids long.

This chain links TRBV6-5 with TRBJ1-1, with D unresolved. Germline loops: CDR1 MNHEY, CDR2 SVGAGI. V was cut by 0 bases and J by 0 bases, with 8 bases left in between. This CDR3 has 15 residues. The CDR3 region has the DNA TGTGCCAGCAGTTACTCCAGGAACATGAACACTGAAGCTTTCTTT. Amino acids: CASSYSRNMNTEAFF.

V and J are TRBV11-2 and TRBJ1-1; D may be TRBD1 (6 bases). From germline, CDR1 is SGHAT and CDR2 FQNNGV. The CDR3 has 15 residues. The V and J ends lost 8 bases and 4 bases respectively, with 20 bases between them. CDR3 sequence: CASSLEGGWRTEAFF. In DNA form, the CDR3 reads TGTGCCAGCTCTCTAGAGGGGGGTTGGCGCACTGAAGCTTTCTTT.

The V call is TRBV14, the J call TRBJ1-6, with D unresolved. Trimming cost V 3 bases and J 6 bases, with 9 bases left between them. Germline CDR1 SGHDN, CDR2 FVKESK. CDR3 length: 14 residues. CDR3 region: CASSQLGGNSPLHF. The CDR3 DNA reads as TGTGCCAGCAGCCAGTTGGGCGGTAATTCACCCCTCCACTTT.

This clonotype showed up just a few times. This chain connects TRBV29-1 to TRBJ2-3; 7 nucleotides line up with TRBD1. Trimming at V came to 7 bases and at J to 2 bases, leaving 9 bases not matched to a gene. Per germline, CDR1 SQVTM and CDR2 ANQGSEA. The CDR3 has 14 amino acids. CDR3 sequence (DNA): TGCAGCGCCCGACAGGGTTTACCCACAGATACGCAGTATTTT. Protein sequence: CSARQGLPTDTQYF.

This rearrangement joins TRBV5-6 to TRBJ2-1; TRBD2 agrees at 8 bases. Germline-derived CDR1 and CDR2 are SGHDT and YYEEEE. This CDR3 contains 15 residues. V shed 2 bases and J 5 bases; nucleotides not matched to a gene: 6. CDR3 protein: CASSFPGLGDNEQFF. CDR3 DNA: TGTGCCAGCAGCTTTCCGGGACTAGGCGACAATGAGCAGTTCTTC.

Only a few counts were recorded for this clonotype. The rearrangement links TRBV5-1 to TRBJ1-4; perhaps TRBD1 as D (6 bases). Trimming shortened V by 2 bases and J by 0 bases, and 11 bases separated the two germline ends. This CDR3 contains 16 residues. From germline, CDR1 is SGHRS and CDR2 YFSETQ. CDR3 protein: CASSLARGATNEKLFF. The CDR3 bases are TGCGCCAGCAGCTTAGCAAGGGGGGCAACTAATGAAAAACTGTTTTTT.

In regard to this clonotype: This CDR3 fails to terminate in the conserved phenylalanine or tryptophan, so it likely reflects a read error. This chain links TRBV29-1 with TRBJ2-5; D remains ambiguous. The J call may be mistaken, given a closer DNA end match to TRBJ2-1. The CDR3 covers 12 residues. Germline CDR1 SQVTM, CDR2 ANQGSEA. CDR3 protein: CSVIPGTNEQFL. CDR3 nucleotides: TGCAGCGTTATTCCCGGAACCAATGAGCAGTTCTTG.

This clonotype was seen only a few times. This chain joins TRBV27 and TRBJ2-1; TRBD2 might be the D (6 bases). Germline V gene lookup returns CDR1 MNHEY and CDR2 SMNVEV (reference sequence). This CDR3 is 13 amino acids long. With 6 bases removed from V and 6 bases from J, the gap between germline ends came to 12 bases. This chain's CDR3 is CASRASALNEQFF. CDR3 DNA sequence: TGTGCCAGCAGGGCTAGCGCACTCAATGAGCAGTTCTTC.

There are a few counts of this clonotype. The chain uses TRBV12-3 or TRBV12-4 and TRBJ2-5; the D gene is possibly TRBD2 (6 bases). TRBJ2-7 matches the DNA end more closely, so the J call is doubtful. CDR3 length: 14 residues. The CDR3 loop is CASSLAREPNEQYF. The CDR3 nucleotides are TGTGCCAGCAGTTTGGCGCGGGAACCAAACGAGCAGTACTTC.

This clonotype has a handful of counts. This chain joins TRBV12-3 or TRBV12-4 and TRBJ2-3; D possibly uses TRBD1 or TRBD2 (6 bases each). V lost 5 bases and J lost 1, with 13 bases in between. This CDR3 region has 15 residues. CDR3 protein: CASSPGGQGTDTQYF. CDR3 nucleotide sequence: TGTGCCAGCAGTCCTGGGGGGCAAGGCACAGATACGCAGTATTTT.

This clonotype has a handful of counts. The chain employs TRBV20-1 and TRBJ2-1, with 13 bases matching TRBD2. This CDR3 spans 13 amino acids. Germline V gene sequence: CDR1 DFQATT, CDR2 SNEGSKA (reference sequence). J lost 9 bases, V lost 4 bases, and 3 bases had no gene match. The CDR3, as DNA: TGCAGTGCTACGACTAGCGGGAGGACTGAGCAGTTCTTC. This codes for CSATTSGRTEQFF.

The chain couples TRBV20-1 to TRBJ2-1; 9 nucleotides line up with TRBD2. The CDR3 is made up of 13 amino acids. The V gene's germline CDR1 is DFQATT and CDR2 SNEGSKA (reference sequence). The CDR3 sequence: CGTGTSQYNEQFF. The DNA of the CDR3 is TGCGGTACCGGGACTAGCCAATACAATGAGCAGTTCTTC.

This clonotype was observed many times. V gene TRBV5-1 combines with J gene TRBJ1-1; D is possibly TRBD1 (6 bases). CDR1 and CDR2 from the germline V gene are SGHRS and YFSETQ. The ends were cut back, 4 bases at V and 4 bases at J, with 20 bases in the middle. The CDR3 totals 16 residues. The chain's CDR3 is CASSVAGTPNPTEAFF. In DNA, the CDR3 is TGCGCCAGCAGCGTGGCCGGGACACCCAACCCCACTGAAGCTTTCTTT.